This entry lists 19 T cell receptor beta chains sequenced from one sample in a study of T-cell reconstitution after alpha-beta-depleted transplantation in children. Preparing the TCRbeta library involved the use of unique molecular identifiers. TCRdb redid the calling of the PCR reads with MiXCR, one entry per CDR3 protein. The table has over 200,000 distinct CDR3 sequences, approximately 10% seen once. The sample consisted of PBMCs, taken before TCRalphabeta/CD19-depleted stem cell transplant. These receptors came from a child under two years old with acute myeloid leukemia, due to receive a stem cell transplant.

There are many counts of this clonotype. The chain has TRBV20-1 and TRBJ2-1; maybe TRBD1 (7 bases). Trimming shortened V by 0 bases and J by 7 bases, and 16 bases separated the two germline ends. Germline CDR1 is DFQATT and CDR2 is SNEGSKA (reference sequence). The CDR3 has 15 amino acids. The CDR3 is CSARDQGGPQNEQFF. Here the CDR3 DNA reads TGCAGTGCTAGAGATCAGGGGGGACCGCAAAATGAGCAGTTCTTC.

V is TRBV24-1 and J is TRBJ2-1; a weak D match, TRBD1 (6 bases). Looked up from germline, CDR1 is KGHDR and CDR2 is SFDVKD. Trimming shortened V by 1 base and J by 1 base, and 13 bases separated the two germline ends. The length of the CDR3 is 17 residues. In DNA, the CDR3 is TGTGCCACCAGTGATTTTGGACAGCGCAGATCCTACAATGAGCAGTTCTTC. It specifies CATSDFGQRRSYNEQFF.

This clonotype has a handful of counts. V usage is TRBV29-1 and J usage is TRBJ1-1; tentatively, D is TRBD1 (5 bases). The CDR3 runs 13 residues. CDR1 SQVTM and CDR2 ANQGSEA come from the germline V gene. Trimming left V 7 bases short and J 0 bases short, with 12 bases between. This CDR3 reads CSAKTEMNTEAFF. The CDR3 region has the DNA TGCAGCGCCAAGACAGAAATGAACACTGAAGCTTTCTTT.

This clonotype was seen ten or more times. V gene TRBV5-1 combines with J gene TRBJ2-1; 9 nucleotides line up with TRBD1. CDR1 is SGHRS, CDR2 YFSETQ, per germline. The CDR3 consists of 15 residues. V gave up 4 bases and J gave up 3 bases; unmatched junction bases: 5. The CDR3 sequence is CASSLRQGVYNEQFF. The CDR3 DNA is TGCGCCAGCAGCCTAAGACAGGGGGTCTACAATGAGCAGTTCTTC.

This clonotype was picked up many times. The CDR3 DNA reads as TGTGCCAGCAGCTGGGTATGGGTAAACACTGAAGCTTTCTTT. Its protein product is CASSWVWVNTEAFF. The chain combines TRBV5-5 with TRBJ1-1; D not certain. This CDR3 contains 14 residues. V was shortened by 3 bases and J by 2 bases, with 11 bases between the two germline ends. The germline CDR1 and CDR2 sequences are SGHKS and YYEKEE (reference sequence).

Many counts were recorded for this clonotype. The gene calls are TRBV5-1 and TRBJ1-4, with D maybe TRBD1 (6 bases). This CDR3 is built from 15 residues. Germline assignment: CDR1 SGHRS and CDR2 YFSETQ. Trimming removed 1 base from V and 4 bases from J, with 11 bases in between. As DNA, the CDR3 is TGCGCCAGCAGCTTGACCGGACAGAGTAATGAAAAACTGTTTTTT. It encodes CASSLTGQSNEKLFF. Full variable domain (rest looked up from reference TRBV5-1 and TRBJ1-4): KAGVTQTPRYLIKTRGQQVTLSCSPISGHRSVSWYQQTPGQGLQFLFEYFSETQRNKGNFPGRFSGRQFSNSRSEMNVSTLELGDSALYLCASSLTGQSNEKLFFGSGTQLSVL.

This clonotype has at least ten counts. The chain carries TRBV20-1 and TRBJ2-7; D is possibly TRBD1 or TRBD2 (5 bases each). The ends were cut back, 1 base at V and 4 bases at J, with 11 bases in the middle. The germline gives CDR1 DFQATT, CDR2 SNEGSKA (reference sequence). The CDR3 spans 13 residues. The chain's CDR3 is CSARGGYPYEQYF. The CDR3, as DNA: TGCAGTGCTAGAGGGGGGTACCCGTACGAGCAGTACTTC.

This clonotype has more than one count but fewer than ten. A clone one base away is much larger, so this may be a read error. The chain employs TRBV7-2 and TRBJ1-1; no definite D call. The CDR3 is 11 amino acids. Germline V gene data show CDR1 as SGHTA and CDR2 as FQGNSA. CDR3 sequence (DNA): TGTGCCAGCAGCTTGAGACCTGAAGCTCTCTTT. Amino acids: CASSLRPEALF.

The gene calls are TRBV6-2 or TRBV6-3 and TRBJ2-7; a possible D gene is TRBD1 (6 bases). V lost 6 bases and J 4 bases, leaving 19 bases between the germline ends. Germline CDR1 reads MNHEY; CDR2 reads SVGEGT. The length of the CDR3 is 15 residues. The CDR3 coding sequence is TGTGCCAGCAGCCCCTCGGCCGGACAGACTTACGAGCAGTACTTC. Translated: CASSPSAGQTYEQYF.

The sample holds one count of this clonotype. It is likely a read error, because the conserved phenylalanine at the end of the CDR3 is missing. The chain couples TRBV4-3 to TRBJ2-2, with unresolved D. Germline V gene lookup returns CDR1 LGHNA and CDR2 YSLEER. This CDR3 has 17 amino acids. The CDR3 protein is CASSQDWGVYTTRELFY. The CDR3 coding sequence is TGCGCCAGCAGCCAAGATTGGGGTGTGTACACCACCAGGGAGCTGTTTTAT.

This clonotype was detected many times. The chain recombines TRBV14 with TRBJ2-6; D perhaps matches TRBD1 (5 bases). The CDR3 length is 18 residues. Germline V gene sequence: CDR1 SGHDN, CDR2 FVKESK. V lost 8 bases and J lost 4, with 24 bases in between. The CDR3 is CASCPLTASLSGANVLTF. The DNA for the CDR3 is TGTGCCAGCTGCCCATTGACAGCAAGCCTTTCAGGGGCCAACGTCCTGACTTTC.

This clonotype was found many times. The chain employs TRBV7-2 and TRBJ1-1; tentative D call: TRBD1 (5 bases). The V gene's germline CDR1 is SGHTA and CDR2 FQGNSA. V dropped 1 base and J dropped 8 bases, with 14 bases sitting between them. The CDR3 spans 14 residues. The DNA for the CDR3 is TGTGCCAGCAGCTTAGAATGGACATCCTCCGAAGCTTTCTTT. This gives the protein CASSLEWTSSEAFF.

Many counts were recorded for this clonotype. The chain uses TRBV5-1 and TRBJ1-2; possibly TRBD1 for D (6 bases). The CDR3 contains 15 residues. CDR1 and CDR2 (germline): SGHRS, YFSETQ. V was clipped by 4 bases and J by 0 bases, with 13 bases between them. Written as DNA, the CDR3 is TGCGCCAGCAGCCCGTCCCGGACAGCTAACTATGGCTACACCTTC. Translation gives CASSPSRTANYGYTF. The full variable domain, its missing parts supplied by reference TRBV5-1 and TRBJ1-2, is KAGVTQTPRYLIKTRGQQVTLSCSPISGHRSVSWYQQTPGQGLQFLFEYFSETQRNKGNFPGRFSGRQFSNSRSEMNVSTLELGDSALYLCASSPSRTANYGYTFGSGTRLTVV.

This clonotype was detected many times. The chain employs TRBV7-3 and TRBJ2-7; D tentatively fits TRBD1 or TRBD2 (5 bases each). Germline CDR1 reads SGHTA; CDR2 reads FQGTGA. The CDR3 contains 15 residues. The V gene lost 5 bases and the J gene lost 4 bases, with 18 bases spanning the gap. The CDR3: CASSPGPALGYEQYF. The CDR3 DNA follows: TGTGCCAGCAGCCCGGGGCCTGCTTTGGGGTACGAGCAGTACTTC.

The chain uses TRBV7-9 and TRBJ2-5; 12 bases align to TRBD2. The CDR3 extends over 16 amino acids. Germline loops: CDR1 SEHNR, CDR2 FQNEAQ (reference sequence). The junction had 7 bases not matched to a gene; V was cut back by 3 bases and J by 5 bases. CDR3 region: CASSLTGTSGSETQYF. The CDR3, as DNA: TGTGCCAGCAGCTTGACCGGGACTAGCGGGTCGGAGACCCAGTACTTC.

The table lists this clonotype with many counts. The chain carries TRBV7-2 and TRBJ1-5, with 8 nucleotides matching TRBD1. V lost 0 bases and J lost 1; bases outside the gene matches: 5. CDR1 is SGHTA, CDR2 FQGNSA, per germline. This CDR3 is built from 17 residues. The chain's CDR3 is CASSLAPWDRSNQPQHF. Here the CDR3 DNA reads TGTGCCAGCAGCTTAGCACCCTGGGACAGGAGCAATCAGCCCCAGCATTTT.

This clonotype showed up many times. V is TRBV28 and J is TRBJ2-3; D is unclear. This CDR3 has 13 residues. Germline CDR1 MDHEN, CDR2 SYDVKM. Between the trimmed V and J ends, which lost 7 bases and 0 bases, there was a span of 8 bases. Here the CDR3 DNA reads TGTGCCAGCACGGCCCCTAGCACAGATACGCAGTATTTT. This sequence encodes CASTAPSTDTQYF.

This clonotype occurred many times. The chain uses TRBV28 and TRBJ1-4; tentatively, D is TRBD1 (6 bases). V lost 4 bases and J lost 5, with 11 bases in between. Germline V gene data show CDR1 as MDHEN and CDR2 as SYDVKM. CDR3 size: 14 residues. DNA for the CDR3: TGTGCCAGCAGTTATGGACAGAGAAATGAAAAACTGTTTTTT. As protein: CASSYGQRNEKLFF. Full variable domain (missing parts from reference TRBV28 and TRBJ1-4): DVKVTQSSRYLVKRTGEKVFLECVQDMDHENMFWYRQDPGLGLRLIYFSYDVKMKEKGDIPEGYSVSREKKERFSLILESASTNQTSMYLCASSYGQRNEKLFFGSGTQLSVL.

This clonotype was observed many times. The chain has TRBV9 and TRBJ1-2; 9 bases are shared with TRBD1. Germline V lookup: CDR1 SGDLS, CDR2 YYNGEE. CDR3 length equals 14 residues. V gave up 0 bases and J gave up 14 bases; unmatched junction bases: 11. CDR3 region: CASSVALSGTGFTF. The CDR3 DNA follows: TGTGCCAGCAGCGTAGCTTTGAGCGGGACAGGGTTTACCTTC.